Shown below are 5 T cell receptor beta chains from a single sample sequenced in a study of spatial heterogeneity in lung cancer. Study-wide points: Expanded intratumoral alpha and beta TCR counts tracked tumor mutation counts.

MiXCR was run by TCRdb on the 5' RACE reads, yielding one entry per CDR3 protein. This table holds approximately 20,000 distinct CDR3 sequences, around 2.8% found once. No antigens are known for them. Time point in this sample: sample taken at primary tumor resection. The specimen comprised lung tumor tissue, sampled at surgery. The receptors derive from a male donor with early-stage non-small cell lung cancer.

V is TRBV28 and J is TRBJ2-2, with 11 bases identical to TRBD2. This CDR3 is built from 14 residues. Germline V gene sequence: CDR1 MDHEN, CDR2 SYDVKM. Trimming cost V 5 bases and J 7 bases; bases outside gene matches: 3. Here the CDR3 reads CASSTSGSFGELFF. CDR3 nucleotides: TGTGCCAGCAGTACTAGCGGGAGTTTCGGGGAGCTGTTTTTT.

This clonotype has a count of ten or more. The chain couples TRBV5-1 to TRBJ2-4; 7 bases agree with TRBD1. The CDR3 has 18 residues. Germline CDR1 SGHRS, CDR2 YFSETQ. Trimming at V came to 0 bases and at J to 0 bases, leaving 9 bases not matched to a gene. CDR3 region: CASSLEGGVFLAKNIQYF. The DNA for the CDR3 is TGCGCCAGCAGCTTGGAAGGGGGCGTTTTTCTAGCCAAAAACATTCAGTACTTC. Supplemented by reference TRBV5-1 and TRBJ2-4, the full variable domain reads KAGVTQTPRYLIKTRGQQVTLSCSPISGHRSVSWYQQTPGQGLQFLFEYFSETQRNKGNFPGRFSGRQFSNSRSEMNVSTLELGDSALYLCASSLEGGVFLAKNIQYFGAGTRLSVL.

The table lists this clonotype with many counts. The V and J genes are TRBV2 and TRBJ2-1; D may be TRBD1 or TRBD2 (5 bases each). In germline, CDR1 is SNHLY, CDR2 FYNNEI. The V end was cut by 6 bases, the J end by 9 bases, with 12 bases between. There are 12 residues in the CDR3. The CDR3 bases are TGTGCCAGCAGGGCATGGGACCTTGAGCAGTTCTTC. Its translation: CASRAWDLEQFF.

This clonotype was picked up many times. V usage is TRBV24-1 and J usage is TRBJ1-1, with D possibly being TRBD1 (5 bases). This CDR3 comprises 11 residues. The germline gives CDR1 KGHDR, CDR2 SFDVKD. Trimming shortened V by 9 bases and J by 9 bases, and 13 bases separated the two germline ends. The CDR3 reads CATHGGTKAFF. In DNA, the CDR3 is TGTGCCACCCACGGGGGGACGAAAGCTTTCTTT.

This clonotype was counted at least ten times. This sequence joins TRBV4-2 and TRBJ2-5; 12 bases match TRBD2. This CDR3 spans 15 amino acids. Germline values: CDR1 LGHNA, CDR2 YNFKEQ. V gave up 4 bases and J gave up 5 bases; unmatched junction bases: 5. CDR3 in DNA: TGTGCCAGCAGCCGGAGACTAGCGGGAGATGAGACCCAGTACTTC. Protein product: CASSRRLAGDETQYF.